This T cell receptor (beta chain) was sequenced for a study of T-cell reconstitution after alpha-beta-depleted transplantation in children. Unique molecular identifiers were used to barcode this TCRbeta library. TCRdb re-called the PCR reads through MiXCR, storing one row per CDR3 protein. The sample lists about half a million distinct CDR3 sequences, approximately 12% seen once, with 4.5% to 6% in the top ten. V shed 1 base, J shed 4 bases, and the junction held 9 bases outside the gene matches. Germline V gene sequence: CDR1 DFQATT, CDR2 SNEGSKA (reference sequence). CDR3 length equals 16 residues.

This chain connects TRBV20-1 to TRBJ2-1; 8 bases are a match to TRBD2. The sequence came from a human donor who donated a stem cell graft to a child with combined immunodeficiency. The input for sequencing was PBMCs from the stem cell graft donor, taken from the stem cell graft. The CDR3 sequence is CSARGNRGGTYNEQFF. DNA of the CDR3: TGCAGTGCTAGAGGGAACCGCGGGGGGACATACAATGAGCAGTTCTTC.